The 15 T cell receptor beta chains in this list originate from one sample, sequenced in a study of CD8 T cells in Susac syndrome. RNA totalling roughly 0.5 to 1 ug underwent reverse transcription with random hexamers. TCRdb reanalysed the immunoSEQ multiplex PCR reads using MiXCR and keeps one entry per CDR3 protein. In the table there are around 200,000 distinct CDR3 sequences, 90% to 97% of which are singletons. The sample consisted of CD4+ T cells from PBMCs. All receptors derive from a human donor with multiple sclerosis.

The chain recombines TRBV30 with TRBJ1-2; TRBD1 matches 8 bases. Germline V gene lookup returns CDR1 GTSNPN and CDR2 SVGIG (reference sequence). Trimming cost V 2 bases and J 6 bases; bases outside gene matches: 5. The CDR3 spans 13 residues. This CDR3 is CAWSQRDRNGYTF. CDR3 DNA: TGTGCCTGGAGTCAGCGGGACAGGAATGGCTACACCTTC.

The J gene is TRBJ1-2, the V gene TRBV4-3; TRBD1 aligns across 9 bases. The germline V gene has CDR1 LGHNA and CDR2 YSLEER. CDR3 length equals 17 residues. J was trimmed by 3 bases and V by 0 bases; bases with no gene match: 8. Here the CDR3 reads CASSQDIGTGSDYGYTF. The CDR3 coding sequence is TGCGCCAGCAGCCAAGATATCGGGACAGGGTCGGACTATGGCTACACCTTC.

The chain has TRBV30 and TRBJ1-6; 7 positions agree with TRBD1. The J segment lost 4 bases and the V segment lost 7 bases, leaving 4 bases of the junction unmatched. Germline-derived CDR1 and CDR2 are GTSNPN and SVGIG (reference sequence). The CDR3 has 13 residues. Written as DNA, the CDR3 is TGTGCCTCTACGGGACAGTATAATTCACCCCTCCACTTT. Protein product: CASTGQYNSPLHF. Complete variable domain (other parts from reference TRBV30 and TRBJ1-6): SQTIHQWPATLVQPVGSPLSLECTVEGTSNPNLYWYRQAAGRGLQLLFYSVGIGQISSEVPQNLSASRPQDRQFILSSKKLLLSDSGFYLCASTGQYNSPLHFGNGTRLTVT.

V is TRBV7-8 and J is TRBJ2-1; 11 nucleotides match TRBD2. CDR1 is SGHVS, CDR2 FQNEAQ, per germline. Trimming removed 5 bases from V and 0 bases from J; junction bases left unmatched: 6. The CDR3 is made up of 17 amino acids. Written as DNA, the CDR3 is TGTGCCAGCAGCCGTACTAGCGGGGGTGTCTCCTACAATGAGCAGTTCTTC. It yields the protein CASSRTSGGVSYNEQFF. Full variable domain (remainder filled in from reference TRBV7-8 and TRBJ2-1): GAGVSQSPRYKVAKRGQDVALRCDPISGHVSLFWYQQALGQGPEFLTYFQNEAQLDKSGLPSDRFFAERPEGSVSTLKIQRTQQEDSAVYLCASSRTSGGVSYNEQFFGPGTRLTVL.

The chain carries TRBV20-1 and TRBJ1-1; possibly TRBD1 for D (6 bases). The V and J ends lost 5 bases and 0 bases respectively, with 10 bases between them. CDR1 is DFQATT and CDR2 is SNEGSKA in the germline V gene (reference sequence). The CDR3 is 13 amino acids. Written as DNA, the CDR3 is TGCAGTGCTGGGGGGACATTGAACACTGAAGCTTTCTTT. As protein: CSAGGTLNTEAFF.

This chain uses TRBV7-9 with TRBJ1-2, with D possibly matching TRBD1 (5 bases). CDR3 length: 16 residues. CDR1 is SEHNR, CDR2 FQNEAQ, per germline (reference sequence). Trimming removed 5 bases at V and 0 bases at J, with 16 bases between. The CDR3 nucleotides are TGTGCCAGCAGCCTCGGGACGGCACCTTCTAACTATGGCTACACCTTC. It specifies CASSLGTAPSNYGYTF.

The chain carries TRBV7-2 and TRBJ2-7, with 9 bases aligning to TRBD2. Germline V gives CDR1 SGHTA, CDR2 FQGNSA. CDR3 length: 16 amino acids. Trimming removed 4 bases from V and 3 bases from J; junction bases left unmatched: 10. CDR3 DNA sequence: TGTGCCAGCAGCTCTAGAAGCGGGGGGACCCTCTACGAGCAGTACTTC. Its protein product is CASSSRSGGTLYEQYF.

This rearrangement joins TRBV29-1 to TRBJ2-7, with 12 bases that match TRBD1. The germline V gene encodes CDR1 SQVTM and CDR2 ANQGSEA. The CDR3 runs to 12 residues. With 7 bases clipped from V and 5 bases from J, the junction kept 3 bases outside the gene matches. In DNA, the CDR3 is TGCAGCGCGGGACAGGGGGCGCACGAGCAGTACTTC. Translating gives CSAGQGAHEQYF.

The chain is built from TRBV6-2 or TRBV6-3 and TRBJ2-5; D gene unclear. CDR3 length equals 16 residues. Germline lookup yields CDR1 MNHEY and CDR2 SVGEGT. Trimming left V 6 bases short and J 5 bases short, with 22 bases between. The CDR3 DNA reads as TGTGCCAGCAGCCTCGGAAAAGGACCCAAGGCTGAGACCCAGTACTTC. Amino acid sequence: CASSLGKGPKAETQYF.

The genes are TRBV6-5 and TRBJ1-6; TRBD1 matches 8 bases. V was clipped by 7 bases and J by 7 bases; unmatched bases: 6. Per the germline V gene, CDR1 is MNHEY and CDR2 is SVGAGI. This CDR3 is 14 amino acids long. The CDR3 nucleotides read TGTGCCAGCAAGAACAGGGGGTGGAATTCACCCCTCCACTTT. This encodes CASKNRGWNSPLHF.

The chain has TRBV11-3 and TRBJ2-5; 8 bases are shared with TRBD2. Looked up from germline, CDR1 is SGHNT and CDR2 is YENEEA. V trimming: 5 bases; J trimming: 2 bases; junction bases outside the gene matches: 7. The CDR3 has 15 residues. The CDR3: CASSPGTREQETQYF. DNA for the CDR3: TGTGCCAGCAGCCCCGGGACTAGGGAGCAAGAGACCCAGTACTTC.

The J gene is TRBJ1-2, the V gene TRBV27; 10 bases align to TRBD1. Germline V gene sequence: CDR1 MNHEY, CDR2 SMNVEV (reference sequence). There are 15 residues in the CDR3. The ends lost 8 bases at V and 0 bases at J; junction bases unmatched: 6. The CDR3 protein is CASRTGGRTNYGYTF. The CDR3, as DNA: TGTGCCAGCCGGACAGGGGGAAGAACTAACTATGGCTACACCTTC.

This clonotype was observed a few times. The chain links TRBV11-2 to TRBJ1-2; perhaps TRBD1 as D (6 bases). V lost 4 bases, J lost 4 bases, and 10 bases lay in between. CDR1 is SGHAT, CDR2 FQNNGV, per germline. There are 13 residues in the CDR3. The CDR3 here is CASSSQGFYGYTF. CDR3 in DNA: TGTGCCAGCAGCTCGCAGGGGTTCTATGGCTACACCTTC.

The rearrangement links TRBV29-1 to TRBJ1-3, with TRBD1 as a possible D gene (5 bases). The CDR3 consists of 16 residues. V was clipped by 4 bases and J by 1 base, with 17 bases between them. Germline assignment: CDR1 SQVTM and CDR2 ANQGSEA. The CDR3 region is CSVGRVWDFSGNTIYF. The DNA of the CDR3 is TGCAGCGTTGGGAGAGTTTGGGACTTTTCTGGAAACACCATATATTTT.

The V and J genes are TRBV3-1 and TRBJ1-4; D remains unclear. The CDR3 loop spans 11 amino acids. Trimming removed 4 bases at V and 8 bases at J, with 5 bases between. Per germline, CDR1 LGHDT and CDR2 YNNKEL (reference sequence). As DNA, the CDR3 is TGTGCCAGCAGCCTGGAGGAAAAACTGTTTTTT. The encoded protein is CASSLEEKLFF.